This TCR beta chain was documented in a study of shared clonotypes between healthy human individuals. Libraries were prepared by immunoSEQ multiplex PCR; TCRdb keeps only in-frame clonotypes and omits some of them. Of approximately 1,500,000 clones in the sample, roughly 98% were seen once. With respect to this clone: Its antigen is still unknown.

This CDR3 spans 16 amino acids. The V gene lost 4 bases and the J gene lost 3 bases, with 16 bases spanning the gap. CDR1 and CDR2 from the germline V gene are MNHNS and SASEGT. Study-wide findings and caveats: Only blood was sampled; tissue repertoires likely differ.

This sequence was found in a man in his thirties or forties in good health. The J gene is TRBJ1-5, the V gene TRBV6-1; a weak D match, TRBD1 (5 bases). Sequencing was carried out using naive CD4+ T cells sorted from blood. Subset: CD45RA+ positively selected. The CDR3 sequence: CASSANRFFSNQPQHF. CDR3 DNA sequence: TGTGCCAGCAGTGCAAACAGGTTTTTCTCCAATCAGCCCCAGCATTTT.